These 12 T cell receptor beta chains were sequenced from one sample in a study of neurological immune-mediated disorders. One entry per CDR3 protein results from TCRdb running MiXCR on the 5' RACE reads. The data hold approximately 38,000 distinct CDR3 sequences, with about 9.9% observed a single time. Sequencing was carried out using CD4+ T cells from blood. Every receptor here comes from a woman aged 30 to 39 with HTLV-1-associated myelopathy (HAM/TSP).

This clonotype was detected many times. The V call is TRBV9, the J call TRBJ2-1; D ambiguous. Germline-derived CDR1 and CDR2 are SGDLS and YYNGEE. This CDR3 region has 16 residues. V gave up 0 bases and J gave up 1 base, with 11 bases separating them. The CDR3 DNA reads TGTGCCAGCAGCGTAGGGGTAGGGTCGTCCTACAATGAGCAGTTCTTC. Translation gives CASSVGVGSSYNEQFF. Supplemented by reference TRBV9 and TRBJ2-1, the full variable domain reads DSGVTQTPKHLITATGQRVTLRCSPRSGDLSVYWYQQSLDQGLQFLIQYYNGEERAKGNILERFSAQQFPDLHSELNLSSLELGDSALYFCASSVGVGSSYNEQFFGPGTRLTVL.

This clonotype was seen at least ten times. This rearrangement joins TRBV20-1 to TRBJ1-2; 12 bases align to TRBD1. J gave up 8 bases and V 0 bases, and 7 bases lay outside the gene matches. The CDR3 covers 15 residues. CDR1 DFQATT and CDR2 SNEGSKA come from the germline V gene (reference sequence). CDR3 DNA sequence: TGCAGTGCTAGAGAACCCGGGACAGGGGGCTTGGGCTACACCTTC. Protein: CSAREPGTGGLGYTF.

To note about this clonotype: A much larger clone differs from this one at a single base, so this may be a read error. CDR3 nucleotide sequence: TGCGCCAGCAGCCAAGCCTGGGCCGACTATGGCTACACCTTC. Translation: CASSQAWADYGYTF. This sequence joins TRBV4-1 and TRBJ1-2, with D unresolved. CDR3 size: 14 residues. Germline V lookup: CDR1 MGHRA, CDR2 YSYEKL. V was trimmed by 1 base and J by 3 bases, leaving 9 bases between them.

The chain employs TRBV29-1 and TRBJ2-3; possibly TRBD1 or TRBD2 for D (5 bases each). The germline CDR1 and CDR2 sequences are SQVTM and ANQGSEA. The CDR3 totals 18 residues. V lost 0 bases and J 2 bases, leaving 21 bases between the germline ends. The CDR3 DNA sequence: TGCAGCGTTGAAGATCCGGGGTCTGGTGTTGGGGCCACAGATACGCAGTATTTT. It codes for CSVEDPGSGVGATDTQYF.

This clonotype was recorded many times. This rearrangement joins TRBV7-9 to TRBJ1-1; 8 nucleotides match TRBD1. The CDR3 totals 13 residues. Per germline, CDR1 SEHNR and CDR2 FQNEAQ (reference sequence). The junction had 7 bases not matched to a gene; V was cut back by 5 bases and J by 8 bases. DNA of the CDR3: TGTGCCAGCAGCCCGAGACAGGGGAACGAAGCTTTCTTT. Amino acid sequence: CASSPRQGNEAFF.

This clonotype was detected ten times or more. The chain joins TRBV24-1 to TRBJ2-1, with 8 bases lining up with TRBD1. Germline assignment: CDR1 KGHDR and CDR2 SFDVKD. This CDR3 spans 12 amino acids. With V trimmed by 11 bases and J by 10 bases, 9 bases remained unmatched. CDR3 coding DNA: TGTGCCATTGGACAGGGTCCTGGGGAGCAGTTCTTC. It translates to CAIGQGPGEQFF.

The genes are TRBV9 and TRBJ2-1; 8 bases agree with TRBD2. The V and J ends lost 3 bases and 4 bases, in that order; junction bases with no gene match: 9. The CDR3 contains 16 residues. Germline V gives CDR1 SGDLS, CDR2 YYNGEE. The CDR3, as DNA: TGTGCCAGCAGCGGGGGTGGGGGCGGGGGGTACAATGAGCAGTTCTTC. It specifies CASSGGGGGGYNEQFF.

The chain combines TRBV7-9 with TRBJ2-7, with D unclear. The germline V and J ends were trimmed by 1 base and 2 bases, with 9 bases remaining between them. Germline V gene sequence: CDR1 SEHNR, CDR2 FQNEAQ (reference sequence). This CDR3 is built from 14 residues. The DNA for the CDR3 is TGTGCCAGCAGCTTAGGGTCGAAACCCTACGAGCAGTACTTC. It codes for CASSLGSKPYEQYF.

The chain employs TRBV4-1 and TRBJ1-5; tentatively, D is TRBD1 (6 bases). This CDR3 has 18 amino acids. V gave up 4 bases and J gave up 6 bases, with 25 bases separating them. CDR1 is MGHRA and CDR2 is YSYEKL in the germline V gene. In nucleotides, the CDR3 is TGCGCCAGCAGCCCTAGGGACATGGGCTTCTCGTCGGGTCAGCCCCAGCATTTT. Residues: CASSPRDMGFSSGQPQHF.

This clonotype was counted only a few times. This chain connects TRBV5-1 to TRBJ1-4; tentatively, D is TRBD1 (5 bases). The length of the CDR3 is 14 residues. CDR1 is SGHRS, CDR2 YFSETQ, per germline. The germline V and J ends were trimmed by 5 bases and 3 bases, with 11 bases remaining between them. The CDR3 sequence: CASRPQGPNEKLFF. CDR3 sequence (DNA): TGCGCCAGCAGGCCTCAGGGTCCTAATGAAAAACTGTTTTTT.

The V gene is TRBV20-1, the J gene TRBJ1-6, with 10 nucleotides matching TRBD1. The junction had 6 bases not matched to a gene; V was cut back by 1 base and J by 6 bases. Germline assignment: CDR1 DFQATT and CDR2 SNEGSKA (reference sequence). CDR3 length: 16 amino acids. In DNA, the CDR3 is TGCAGTGCTAGAGGGTGGGACAGGGGAGGTAATTCACCCCTCCACTTT. This encodes CSARGWDRGGNSPLHF.

This clonotype is labeled as medium-sized (0.01 to 0.1%). The genes are TRBV7-2 and TRBJ2-7, with TRBD2 matching 7 bases. CDR1 is SGHTA, CDR2 FQGNSA, per germline. V gave up 1 base and J gave up 2 bases; unmatched junction bases: 2. CDR3 length: 14 residues. The CDR3 sequence is CASSLGGGTYEQYF. The CDR3 DNA is TGTGCCAGCAGCTTAGGCGGGGGAACCTACGAGCAGTACTTC.